This TCR delta chain was recovered during a study of DNA immune sequencing with unique molecular identifiers. Concerning this clone: The antigen is undetermined. This likely came from a read error, as a far larger clone is one base away.

All 8 TRDV and 4 TRDJ genes were targeted in 32-plex amplification of genomic DNA. In 2 to 4 barcoding PCR cycles, molecules received a 12-nucleotide UMI, then adapter PCR followed. TCRdb applied CATT to the multiplex PCR reads for clone calling. The repertoire has a few thousand delta-chain clones, roughly 12% of them found once; the top ten carry around 53%. Study-wide results and caveats: Healthy donor TRD clonotypes most often used TRDV2 joined to TRDJ1.

CDR3 size: 23 residues. The germline CDR1 and CDR2 sequences are TSWWSYY and QGS. The V and J genes are TRDV1 and TRDJ1; 8 nucleotides agree with TRDD2. TCRdb offers no J gene call, so here the DNA was matched to germline to obtain one. The specimen sequenced was gamma-delta T cells enriched from blood buffy coat, or unenriched PBMCs (not recorded which). This TCR was recovered from a human donor in good health. The CDR3 loop reads CALGDLPRTSYVRGGTYTVKLIF. The CDR3 region has the DNA TGTGCTCTTGGGGACCTACCAAGGACTTCCTACGTCCGGGGGGGGACGTACACCGTTAAACTCATCTTT.